This passage covers 15 T cell receptor beta chains from one sample sequenced in a study of beta chain features in type 1 diabetes. Reverse transcription of all isolated RNA meant that expressed TCRB transcripts were sequenced. The data were produced by immunoSEQ multiplex PCR, yet TCRdb's version contains in-frame clones alone and is incomplete. This sample has fewer than 550,000 clones, with roughly an eighth found just once. Sequencing input: naive CD4+ T cells from blood. Receptor source: a young woman in good health.

This chain connects TRBV4-2 to TRBJ2-3; D might be TRBD1 or TRBD2, each matching 5 bases. The CDR3 runs to 15 residues. Deletions cut 4 bases from V and 3 bases from J, with 14 bases between. Germline-derived CDR1 and CDR2 are LGHNA and YNFKEQ. In nucleotides, the CDR3 is TGTGCCAGCAGCCGGCAGGGAGACTATACAGATACGCAGTATTTT. This translates into CASSRQGDYTDTQYF.

This clone was observed a few times. The chain links TRBV10-3 to TRBJ1-1, with D perhaps TRBD1 (5 bases). Between the trimmed V and J ends, which lost 3 bases and 6 bases, there was a span of 8 bases. This CDR3 has 12 residues. The germline CDR1 and CDR2 sequences are ENHRY and SYGVKD. The CDR3 region is CAISDSGPEAFF. CDR3 bases: TGTGCCATCAGTGATTCGGGGCCTGAAGCTTTCTTT.

The rearrangement links TRBV18 to TRBJ2-5, with a tentative D call TRBD2 (5 bases). Germline CDR1 is KGHSH and CDR2 is LQKENI. The CDR3 is made up of 14 amino acids. Trimming took 4 bases from V and 5 from J, leaving 14 bases between them. CDR3 in amino acids: CASSQRERRETQYF. CDR3 coding DNA: TGTGCCAGCTCACAGCGTGAGAGGAGGGAGACCCAGTACTTC.

This clone was seen a few times. J is TRBJ2-3 and V is TRBV5-8; the match to TRBD2 covers 7 bases. Germline trimming cut 4 bases from V and 5 bases from J; bases unmatched to any gene: 13. Germline lookup yields CDR1 SGHTS and CDR2 YDEGEE. The CDR3 covers 16 residues. The CDR3 sequence: CASSDGLDRTIDTQYF. The CDR3 DNA follows: TGTGCCAGCAGCGACGGACTAGATCGGACAATAGATACGCAGTATTTT. Using reference TRBV5-8 and TRBJ2-3 for the parts outside the CDR3, the full variable domain is EAGVTQSPTHLIKTRGQQATLRCSPISGHTSVYWYQQALGLGLQFLLWYDEGEERNRGNFPPRFSGRQFPNYSSELNVNALELEDSALYLCASSDGLDRTIDTQYFGPGTRLTVL.

In its sample, this clone was seen a few times. J is TRBJ1-1 and V is TRBV29-1; no definite D call. CDR1 is SQVTM, CDR2 ANQGSEA, per germline. The CDR3 covers 13 residues. The V end was cut by 7 bases, the J end by 4 bases, with 16 bases between. CDR3 in DNA: TGCAGCGGTGGAGGCATAGAGGGCACTGAAGCTTTCTTT. This translates into CSGGGIEGTEAFF.

This clone was recorded a few times. The chain recombines TRBV9 with TRBJ2-1; a possible D gene is TRBD2 (7 bases). CDR3 length: 16 amino acids. Trimming left V 3 bases short and J 6 bases short, with 19 bases between. The germline CDR1 and CDR2 sequences are SGDLS and YYNGEE. The chain's CDR3 is CASSAISQGRGNEQFF. CDR3 nucleotide sequence: TGTGCCAGCAGCGCTATATCCCAGGGGAGGGGCAATGAGCAGTTCTTC.

The J gene is TRBJ1-1, the V gene TRBV14; D not certain. The V gene's germline CDR1 is SGHDN and CDR2 FVKESK. CDR3 length: 16 amino acids. Trimming pared 0 bases from V and 3 bases from J, leaving 14 bases between. The CDR3 sequence: CASSQEKRFRYTEAFF. The CDR3 DNA is TGTGCCAGCAGCCAAGAGAAAAGATTCCGTTACACTGAAGCTTTCTTT. Full variable domain (rest looked up from reference TRBV14 and TRBJ1-1): EAGVTQFPSHSVIEKGQTVTLRCDPISGHDNLYWYRRVMGKEIKFLLHFVKESKQDESGMPNNRFLAERTGGTYSTLKVQPAELEDSGVYFCASSQEKRFRYTEAFFGQGTRLTVV.

This clone was picked up a small number of times. The chain joins TRBV7-8 to TRBJ2-2, with D possibly matching TRBD2 (6 bases). The CDR3 loop spans 14 amino acids. V lost 1 base, J lost 7 bases, and 10 bases lay in between. Germline-derived CDR1 and CDR2 are SGHVS and FQNEAQ. The CDR3 loop reads CASSLGGVNGELFF. In nucleotides, the CDR3 is TGTGCCAGCAGCTTAGGCGGGGTCAACGGGGAGCTGTTTTTT.

This chain links TRBV6-5 with TRBJ2-1; D is uncertain. Trimming removed 0 bases from V and 9 bases from J, with 9 bases in between. Germline V gives CDR1 MNHEY, CDR2 SVGAGI. CDR3 length equals 13 residues. DNA for the CDR3: TGTGCCAGCAGTTACTCTCGCGGCAGTGAGCAGTTCTTC. This gives the protein CASSYSRGSEQFF.

The sample holds a few counts of this clone. This rearrangement joins TRBV19 to TRBJ2-1; D gene unclear. CDR3 length: 14 residues. Trimming left V 10 bases short and J 4 bases short, with 17 bases between. The germline gives CDR1 LNHDA, CDR2 SQIVND (reference sequence). The CDR3 sequence is CATSPRTLYNEQFF. CDR3 DNA sequence: TGTGCCACCAGTCCTAGGACCTTATACAATGAGCAGTTCTTC.

This clone has only a few counts. V is TRBV7-2 and J is TRBJ1-1; a possible D gene is TRBD1 (6 bases). The germline gives CDR1 SGHTA, CDR2 FQGNSA. V gave up 4 bases and J gave up 4 bases, with 16 bases separating them. The CDR3 consists of 15 residues. CDR3 sequence: CASSSSPQGRTEAFF. DNA of the CDR3: TGTGCCAGCAGCTCTAGCCCACAGGGACGCACTGAAGCTTTCTTT.

The chain joins TRBV7-6 to TRBJ1-1, with no clear D. Germline CDR1 and CDR2: SGHVS and FNYEAQ. The CDR3 has 16 residues. V lost 1 base and J lost 0, with 12 bases in between. CDR3 residues: CASSLVGASVNTEAFF. The CDR3 nucleotides read TGTGCCAGCAGCTTAGTAGGTGCCTCAGTGAACACTGAAGCTTTCTTT. The full variable domain, with the rest looked up from reference TRBV7-6 and TRBJ1-1, is GAGVSQSPRYKVTKRGQDVALRCDPISGHVSLYWYRQALGQGPEFLTYFNYEAQQDKSGLPNDRFSAERPEGSISTLTIQRTEQRDSAMYRCASSLVGASVNTEAFFGQGTRLTVV.

This sequence joins TRBV5-1 and TRBJ2-7, with D perhaps matching TRBD2 (5 bases). Germline loops: CDR1 SGHRS, CDR2 YFSETQ. Trimming shortened V by 0 bases and J by 7 bases, and 14 bases separated the two germline ends. This CDR3 region has 14 residues. CDR3 in DNA: TGCGCCAGCAGCTTGGGGACTTTTCAATCTGAGCAGTACGTC. Translating gives CASSLGTFQSEQYV.

The chain has TRBV5-1 and TRBJ2-1; no clear D. Germline V gene data show CDR1 as SGHRS and CDR2 as YFSETQ. Trimming pared 0 bases from V and 4 bases from J, leaving 8 bases between. CDR3 length: 14 residues. The CDR3 sequence is CASSLENGYNEQFF. CDR3 DNA: TGCGCCAGCAGCTTGGAGAACGGTTACAATGAGCAGTTCTTC.

This chain connects TRBV6-1 to TRBJ2-5; 7 bases agree with TRBD2. V gave up 2 bases and J gave up 0 bases; unmatched junction bases: 6. Germline assignment: CDR1 MNHNS and CDR2 SASEGT. The CDR3 covers 16 residues. CDR3 DNA: TGTGCCAGCAGTGAATGGGGGACTACCAACCAAGAGACCCAGTACTTC. It encodes CASSEWGTTNQETQYF.